This is a list of T cell receptor beta chains from one sample in a study of post-analysis software for immune sequencing data. MiXCR was run by TCRdb on the PCR reads, yielding one entry per CDR3 protein. The sample lists fewer than 850,000 distinct CDR3 sequences, roughly 46% occurring once. Sequencing was carried out using blood. These receptors were collected from a girl aged 5-17 years with multiple sclerosis. The CDR3 runs from the conserved cysteine through the conserved F or W. The D gene is left open where the match is weak. Only some rows state a clone size, as once, few, many or a class for expanded clones.

j_call	v_call	clone_size	d_call	cdr3_aa	cdr3_nt
TRBJ2-1	TRBV29-1	NA	TRBD2	CSARLGLAGGDNEQFF	TGCAGCGCCAGACTGGGACTAGCGGGAGGGGACAATGAGCAGTTCTTC
TRBJ2-7	TRBV5-5	NA	TRBD2	CASSLRGTTYEQYF	TGTGCCAGCAGCTTGCGCGGGACTACTTACGAGCAGTACTTC
TRBJ2-7	TRBV25-1	once	NA	CASSEYDSSYEQYF	TGTGCCAGCAGTGAATATGACTCGTCCTACGAGCAGTACTTC
TRBJ2-1	TRBV4-1	once	TRBD2	CASSQEGSGRKDNEQFF	TGCGCCAGCAGCCAAGAGGGTAGCGGGAGGAAAGACAATGAGCAGTTCTTC
TRBJ1-6	TRBV20-1	few	NA	CSAHGGSSYNSPLHF	TGCAGTGCCCACGGTGGAAGCTCCTATAATTCACCCCTCCACTTT
TRBJ2-2	TRBV12-3/TRBV12-4	NA	TRBD1	CASRGTVNAGELFF	TGTGCCAGCAGAGGGACAGTTAATGCCGGGGAGCTGTTTTTT
TRBJ2-5	TRBV7-2	NA	NA	CASSSRVSHGETQYF	TGTGCCAGCAGCTCCCGGGTCTCCCACGGGGAGACCCAGTACTTC
TRBJ2-7	TRBV6-5	NA	NA	CASISRGRPYEQYF	TGTGCCAGCATAAGCCGGGGGCGCCCCTACGAGCAGTACTTC
TRBJ2-1	TRBV12-3/TRBV12-4	NA	TRBD2	CASSLGRTSAYNEQFF	TGTGCCAGCAGTTTGGGACGGACTAGCGCCTACAATGAGCAGTTCTTC
TRBJ2-7	TRBV11-2	NA	NA	CASSFALLGRGTYEQYF	TGTGCCAGCAGCTTCGCCCTGCTAGGCAGGGGTACCTACGAGCAGTACTTC
TRBJ2-6	TRBV29-1	few	NA	CSVVFESGANVLTF	TGCAGCGTCGTGTTCGAGTCTGGGGCCAACGTCCTGACTTTC
TRBJ1-6	TRBV7-2	NA	NA	CASSLSPGAGSPLHF	TGTGCCAGCAGCTTAAGCCCTGGGGCTGGATCACCCCTCCACTTT
TRBJ2-3	TRBV25-1	NA	TRBD2	CVSSEYLGTSDEDTQYF	TGTGTCAGCAGTGAATATTTGGGGACTAGCGATGAAGATACGCAGTATTTT
TRBJ2-3	TRBV10-1	NA	TRBD1	CASQENRGDTQYF	TGCGCCAGTCAAGAGAACAGGGGTGATACGCAGTATTTT
TRBJ2-1	TRBV7-8	NA	TRBD1	CASSLVVGQAGEQFF	TGTGCCAGCAGCTTAGTAGTTGGACAGGCGGGTGAGCAGTTCTTC